This T cell receptor (beta chain) was identified during a study of T cell responses to AZD1222 COVID-19 vaccine. Study results and caveats: Most donors were white British and more were female, and clonal diversity was possibly underestimated. Unmutated variant regions are reportedly the target of nearly half of TCRs that are spike-specific. Dominant CD4 TCR responses targeted spike regions 160-218 and 743-854. Seropositive status at baseline applied to only a handful of AZD1222 recipients.

Only one count was recorded for this clone. Its antigen is currently unknown. The V gene's germline CDR1 is SGHVS and CDR2 FNYEAQ. V shed 2 bases, J shed 4 bases, and the junction held 7 bases outside the gene matches. CDR3 length: 16 residues. Using immunoSEQ multiplex PCR, the repertoire was profiled, and TCRdb retains in-frame clones only, with some absent. The data contain some 110,000 clones, about 92% of them singletons. This chain joins TRBV7-6 and TRBJ1-3, with 8 positions matching TRBD1. This specimen was peripheral blood, taken 28 days after the second AZD1222 dose. The TCR sequence derives from an adult who received the AZD1222 COVID-19 vaccine. The CDR3 bases are TGTGCCAGCAGCTTAACCGGGACAGGATTAGGAAACACCATATATTTT. Translating gives CASSLTGTGLGNTIYF.